There are many counts of the clone carrying this TCR beta chain. Its target is unknown. This entry is derived from a study of Graves' ophthalmopathy and Graves' hyperthyroidism. Active ophthalmopathy (CAS at least 3, NOSPECS at least 4), lasting under 3 months. Additional autoimmune diseases, uncontrolled infections, pregnancy or lactation disqualified patients. Scientists amplified the TCR beta CDR3 regions from RNA transcripts. First-round RT-PCR employed HTBI primers, with a second-round multiplex PCR after it. TCRdb reprocessed the multiplex PCR reads with MiXCR, giving one entry per CDR3 protein. Of under 200,000 distinct CDR3 sequences in the sample, approximately 38% were seen once. Study-wide results and caveats: The model predicted ophthalmopathy progression with around 70% sensitivity and approximately 72% specificity.

This TCR came from a woman in her thirties or forties with Graves' ophthalmopathy. Sequenced material: peripheral blood.

CDR3 sequence reads: CASRSRGHGEAFF. CDR3 bases: TGTGCCAGCAGAAGCAGGGGGCATGGTGAAGCTTTCTTT. The chain uses TRBV28 and TRBJ1-1; 8 bases align to TRBD1. Germline values: CDR1 MDHEN, CDR2 SYDVKM. Trimming cost V 6 bases and J 7 bases; bases outside gene matches: 7. This CDR3 contains 13 residues. The variable domain in full, with the rest retrieved from reference TRBV28 and TRBJ1-1, is DVKVTQSSRYLVKRTGEKVFLECVQDMDHENMFWYRQDPGLGLRLIYFSYDVKMKEKGDIPEGYSVSREKKERFSLILESASTNQTSMYLCASRSRGHGEAFFGQGTRLTVV.